The present T cell receptor (beta chain) was sequenced within a study of shared clonotypes between healthy human individuals. Whole-study results and caveats: Rarefaction demonstrated incomplete sorted-subset sequencing despite large depth. Naive CD4 clonotype sharing across a few donors was approximately 5%.

To make CD8 memory, CD45RO+ cells were put together with CCR7-negative CD45RA+ TemRA cells. The protocol was immunoSEQ multiplex PCR, while the TCRdb copy is restricted to in-frame clones and leaves out a portion. This sample yields a few hundred thousand clones, of which roughly 91% are seen a single time; 15% to 20% belongs to the top ten. Germline V gene sequence: CDR1 SGDLS, CDR2 YYNGEE. The CDR3 sequence is 12 residues long. The ends were cut back, 4 bases at V and 6 bases at J, with 10 bases in the middle. A remark on this clone: Antigen: not known.

This clonotype originated in a man between 18 and 29 years old in good health. The sample was memory CD8+ T cells sorted from blood. The subset: CD45RO+ cells pooled with CCR7-negative TemRA cells. The chain couples TRBV9 to TRBJ1-2; weak D call: TRBD1 (5 bases). The CDR3 is CASSFGHHGYTF. In DNA, the CDR3 is TGTGCCAGCAGCTTCGGACATCATGGCTACACCTTC.